These 25 T cell receptor beta chains were all obtained from the same sample, sequenced in a study of T cell responses to AZD1222 COVID-19 vaccine. The assay was immunoSEQ multiplex PCR, and TCRdb's table has in-frame clones only and misses some. The sample lists about 86,000 clones; approximately 89% were seen once. This specimen consisted of peripheral blood, obtained 28 days after the second AZD1222 dose. The receptor set was obtained from an adult who received the AZD1222 COVID-19 vaccine.

This clone was counted a single time. The rearrangement uses TRBV3-1 (or the pseudogene TRBV3-2) and TRBJ2-1, with 10 bases that match TRBD1. V gave up 2 bases and J gave up 3 bases; unmatched junction bases: 4. This CDR3 has 16 residues. Germline V gene lookup returns CDR1 LGHDT and CDR2 YNNKEL (reference sequence). This CDR3 reads CASSQRGQGSYNEQFF. The CDR3 bases are TGTGCCAGCAGCCAACGGGGACAGGGGAGCTACAATGAGCAGTTCTTC.

The chain combines TRBV6-1 with TRBJ2-7; D remains unclear. Trimming pared 3 bases from V and 0 bases from J, leaving 9 bases between. The CDR3 contains 14 residues. Germline CDR1 reads MNHNS; CDR2 reads SASEGT. The CDR3 DNA reads as TGTGCCAGCAGTGATGCGGAGCTCTCCTACGAGCAGTACGTC. This gives the protein CASSDAELSYEQYV.

Points on this clone: One end of the junction does not line up with germline, which may come from a read error. The chain carries TRBV23-1 and TRBJ1-4; weak D call: TRBD1 (5 bases). TRBV23-1 belongs to the ORF category, with a function that is uncertain. CDR3 length: 14 amino acids. This chain's CDR3 is CASRFRELNEKLFF. Here the CDR3 DNA reads TGCGCCAGCCGATTCAGGGAGCTTAATGAAAAGCTGTTTTTT.

This clone was counted between two and nine times. The chain links TRBV6-5 to TRBJ1-2, with 10 positions matching TRBD1. Looked up from germline, CDR1 is MNHEY and CDR2 is SVGAGI. J lost 4 bases, V lost 2 bases, and 1 base had no gene match. There are 14 residues in the CDR3. This CDR3 is CASSYGQGVYGYTF. In nucleotides, the CDR3 is TGTGCCAGCAGTTACGGACAGGGGGTCTATGGCTACACCTTC.

J is TRBJ1-4 and V is TRBV19; TRBD1 matches 9 bases. V lost 6 bases and J lost 8; bases outside the gene matches: 4. Per germline, CDR1 LNHDA and CDR2 SQIVND (reference sequence). The CDR3 contains 13 residues. CDR3 nucleotide sequence: TGTGCCAGTAGAAGGGACAGGGCGGAAAAACTGTTTTTT. Translated, it gives CASRRDRAEKLFF.

The rearrangement uses TRBV6-1 and TRBJ2-2, with 7 bases that match TRBD1. The germline V gene has CDR1 MNHNS and CDR2 SASEGT. This CDR3 has 17 amino acids. V trimming: 2 bases; J trimming: 0 bases; junction bases outside the gene matches: 6. The CDR3 nucleotides are TGTGCCAGCAGTGAATTCGGGCAGGGGGCGAACACCGGGGAGCTGTTTTTT. Amino acid sequence: CASSEFGQGANTGELFF.

The chain carries TRBV13 and TRBJ2-5; 8 nucleotides agree with TRBD1. The germline V gene encodes CDR1 PRHDT and CDR2 FYEKMQ (reference sequence). Trimming cost V 0 bases and J 6 bases; bases outside gene matches: 9. The CDR3 is made up of 16 amino acids. The CDR3 region is CASSLGPTGGPKTQYF. CDR3 nucleotide sequence: TGTGCCAGCAGCTTAGGCCCTACAGGGGGTCCCAAGACCCAGTACTTC. Combining the CDR3 with reference TRBV13 and TRBJ2-5 gives the whole variable domain AAGVIQSPRHLIKEKRETATLKCYPIPRHDTVYWYQQGPGQDPQFLISFYEKMQSDKGSIPDRFSAQQFSDYHSELNMSSLELGDSALYFCASSLGPTGGPKTQYFGPGTRLLVL.

The V and J genes are TRBV6-5 and TRBJ2-2; unclear D gene. V gave up 5 bases and J gave up 1 base, with 8 bases separating them. In germline, CDR1 is MNHEY, CDR2 SVGAGI. The length of the CDR3 is 14 residues. CDR3 sequence (DNA): TGTGCCAGCAGTAACGTCTGGAACACCGGGGAGCTGTTTTTT. It yields the protein CASSNVWNTGELFF.

The gene calls are TRBV4-1 and TRBJ2-4; 7 bases fit TRBD1. CDR3 length equals 18 residues. The V gene's germline CDR1 is MGHRA and CDR2 YSYEKL. The ends lost 1 base at V and 0 bases at J; junction bases unmatched: 9. The CDR3 DNA reads TGCGCCAGCAGCCAAGCTGCCGGGACAGAGATAGCCAAAAACATTCAGTACTTC. It translates to CASSQAAGTEIAKNIQYF.

The V and J genes are TRBV27 and TRBJ1-5, with 8 bases identical to TRBD1. The CDR3 covers 16 residues. V trimming: 4 bases; J trimming: 3 bases; junction bases outside the gene matches: 8. Germline V gene data show CDR1 as MNHEY and CDR2 as SMNVEV (reference sequence). Written as DNA, the CDR3 is TGTGCCAGCAGTTCCTCGCCGACAGGGGTCAATCAGCCCCAGCATTTT. It yields the protein CASSSSPTGVNQPQHF.

The chain couples TRBV29-1 to TRBJ1-2; D is unclear. Germline CDR1 is SQVTM and CDR2 is ANQGSEA. The ends were cut back, 6 bases at V and 0 bases at J, with 5 bases in the middle. This CDR3 contains 11 residues. The CDR3 region has the DNA TGCAGCGTCCCCCCTAACTATGGCTACACCTTC. The encoded protein is CSVPPNYGYTF.

This clone was detected only once. The rearrangement joins TRBV5-6 to TRBJ2-7, with D possibly matching TRBD1 (5 bases). The V gene's germline CDR1 is SGHDT and CDR2 YYEEEE. Trimming removed 10 bases from V and 0 bases from J, with 17 bases in between. This CDR3 is built from 14 residues. This CDR3 is CASLGQHNSYEQYF. The CDR3 nucleotides read TGTGCCTCCCTGGGGCAACACAACTCCTACGAGCAGTACTTC.

The chain has TRBV12-3 or TRBV12-4 and TRBJ2-1, with unresolved D. This CDR3 region has 11 residues. V was pared by 5 bases and J by 5 bases, with 4 bases between. CDR3 residues: CASSQHNEQFF. DNA of the CDR3: TGTGCCAGCAGTCAACACAATGAGCAGTTCTTC.

This chain uses TRBV7-3 with TRBJ2-2, with 7 bases identical to TRBD1. Losses at the gene ends were 5 bases for V and 3 bases for J; bases not matched to a gene: 9. Germline V CDR1 and CDR2: SGHTA, FQGTGA. The CDR3 has 16 residues. CDR3 loop: CASSLRQGVDTGELFF. CDR3 in DNA: TGTGCCAGCAGCCTCCGACAGGGCGTCGACACCGGGGAGCTGTTTTTT.

The V gene is TRBV4-1, the J gene TRBJ2-7, with D perhaps assigned TRBD1 or TRBD2 (6 bases each). The CDR3 is made up of 13 amino acids. Trimming cost V 5 bases and J 2 bases, with 10 bases left between them. CDR1 MGHRA and CDR2 YSYEKL come from the germline V gene. Here the CDR3 DNA reads TGCGCCAGCAGCGGGGGGCCTACCTACGAGCAGTACTTC. This codes for CASSGGPTYEQYF.

The V call is TRBV4-2, the J call TRBJ1-1; D remains unclear. Trimming removed 4 bases from V and 0 bases from J, with 6 bases in between. CDR3 length: 13 amino acids. Per the germline V gene, CDR1 is LGHNA and CDR2 is YNFKEQ. In nucleotides, the CDR3 is TGTGCCAGCAGCCGGCAGGTGAACACTGAAGCTTTCTTT. Translation gives CASSRQVNTEAFF.

V is TRBV4-1 and J is TRBJ2-3, with unresolved D. The CDR3 length is 12 residues. The V gene's germline CDR1 is MGHRA and CDR2 YSYEKL. V was shortened by 5 bases and J by 9 bases, with 12 bases between the two germline ends. Here the CDR3 DNA reads TGCGCCAGCAGCTTGCCTCAGGAAACGCAGTATTTT. Translating gives CASSLPQETQYF.

About this clone: With a much larger clone just one base away, this may be a read error. This rearrangement joins TRBV7-9 to TRBJ1-2; D is possibly TRBD1 (5 bases). V was cut by 1 base and J by 4 bases, with 7 bases left in between. The CDR3 consists of 13 residues. CDR1 and CDR2 (germline): SEHNR, FQNEAQ (reference sequence). CDR3 nucleotide sequence: TGTGCCAGCAGCTTAGGGGACCTCTATGGCTACACCTTC. It codes for CASSLGDLYGYTF.

The gene calls are TRBV10-1 and TRBJ2-7, with D perhaps TRBD1 (5 bases). Trimming stripped 4 bases from V and 3 bases from J, with 13 bases between. The length of the CDR3 is 14 residues. Germline lookup yields CDR1 WNHNN and CDR2 SYGVQD (reference sequence). This CDR3 is CASSAGRVYYEQYF. CDR3 nucleotide sequence: TGCGCCAGCAGTGCTGGCAGGGTGTACTACGAGCAGTACTTC.

This clone came up once. This chain links TRBV5-1 with TRBJ2-2, with 9 bases lining up with TRBD2. Per the germline V gene, CDR1 is SGHRS and CDR2 is YFSETQ. This CDR3 has 17 residues. With 0 bases clipped from V and 0 bases from J, the junction kept 3 bases outside the gene matches. The CDR3 protein is CASSLAGTSSNTGELFF. The CDR3 coding sequence is TGCGCCAGCAGCTTGGCCGGGACTAGCTCGAACACCGGGGAGCTGTTTTTT.

The sample holds one count of this clone. The rearrangement uses TRBV4-2 and TRBJ1-2, with 12 bases fitting TRBD1. V gave up 1 base and J gave up 6 bases; unmatched junction bases: 3. CDR3 length: 15 amino acids. Germline values: CDR1 LGHNA, CDR2 YNFKEQ. The CDR3 reads CASSQVGTGGDGYTF. The CDR3 nucleotides are TGTGCCAGCAGCCAAGTGGGGACAGGGGGCGATGGCTACACCTTC.

The rearrangement links TRBV7-9 to TRBJ2-3; 8 bases align to TRBD1. Germline loops: CDR1 SEHNR, CDR2 FQNEAQ (reference sequence). V lost 5 bases and J lost 6; bases outside the gene matches: 7. This CDR3 has 14 residues. CDR3 amino acids: CASSPIRGRDTQYF. CDR3 coding DNA: TGTGCCAGCAGCCCTATCAGGGGGCGGGATACGCAGTATTTT.

The chain recombines TRBV9 with TRBJ2-1; 9 bases line up with TRBD1. CDR1 is SGDLS, CDR2 YYNGEE, per germline. The CDR3 spans 15 residues. Trimming cost V 3 bases and J 4 bases; bases outside gene matches: 5. The CDR3 nucleotides read TGTGCCAGCAGCGACCGGGACAGGGTTTACAATGAGCAGTTCTTC. Translation gives CASSDRDRVYNEQFF.

CDR3 DNA: TGCGCCAGCAGCCAAGACCGGAGCAGGTCCTACGAGCAGTACTTC. Translated, it gives CASSQDRSRSYEQYF. This chain links TRBV4-3 with TRBJ2-7; no definite D call. Trimming cost V 0 bases and J 1 base, with 10 bases left between them. This CDR3 contains 15 residues. Germline V gene sequence: CDR1 LGHNA, CDR2 YSLEER.

The chain has TRBV6-5 and TRBJ2-3; 8 nucleotides match TRBD2. The CDR3 extends over 15 amino acids. V gave up 9 bases and J gave up 3 bases; unmatched junction bases: 11. From germline, CDR1 is MNHEY and CDR2 SVGAGI. The CDR3, as DNA: TGTGCCAGTGACTTAGCGGGGAGGCGGACAGATACGCAGTATTTT. Amino acid sequence: CASDLAGRRTDTQYF.